The 21 T cell receptor beta chains below all came from one sample that was sequenced in a study of blood T cell repertoires in COVID-19. Libraries were prepared by immunoSEQ multiplex PCR; TCRdb keeps only in-frame clonotypes and omits some of them. The data contain 60,000 or so clones, about 91% of them singletons. The specimen was peripheral blood. These receptors originate from a man aged 55 to 70 with acute or convalescent COVID-19.

The chain links TRBV5-1 to TRBJ1-1; D is perhaps TRBD1 (5 bases). The V gene lost 1 base and the J gene lost 3 bases, with 13 bases spanning the gap. Germline loops: CDR1 SGHRS, CDR2 YFSETQ. The CDR3 runs to 15 residues. CDR3 DNA: TGCGCCAGCAGCTTGCTACCAGGGTCGTACACTGAAGCTTTCTTT. This sequence encodes CASSLLPGSYTEAFF.

J is TRBJ1-2 and V is TRBV30, with 7 bases fitting TRBD1. With V trimmed by 1 base and J by 4 bases, 6 bases remained unmatched. The CDR3 sequence is 14 residues long. Germline loops: CDR1 GTSNPN, CDR2 SVGIG (reference sequence). The CDR3 nucleotides are TGTGCCTGGAGTGGGGACAGCCTTTTCTATGGCTACACCTTC. Translated, it gives CAWSGDSLFYGYTF.

V is TRBV3-1 (or the pseudogene TRBV3-2) and J is TRBJ1-6; D is possibly TRBD1 (5 bases). This CDR3 comprises 14 residues. Between the trimmed V and J ends, which lost 2 bases and 8 bases, there was a span of 10 bases. CDR1 is LGHDT, CDR2 YNNKEL, per germline (reference sequence). Here the CDR3 reads CASSQTGGDSPLHF. CDR3 sequence (DNA): TGTGCCAGCAGCCAAACGGGGGGGGATTCACCCCTCCACTTT.

The J gene is TRBJ2-7, the V gene TRBV11-3; 7 bases line up with TRBD2. The CDR3 contains 15 residues. The V and J ends lost 6 bases and 2 bases, in that order; junction bases with no gene match: 10. Per germline, CDR1 SGHNT and CDR2 YENEEA. This chain's CDR3 is CASRWSGTDTYEQYF. CDR3 DNA sequence: TGTGCCAGCAGATGGAGCGGGACCGATACCTACGAGCAGTACTTC.

The chain has TRBV9 and TRBJ2-3, with D uncertain. CDR1 and CDR2 (germline): SGDLS, YYNGEE. The CDR3 extends over 15 amino acids. The V end lost 0 bases, the J end lost 0 bases, and 8 bases lay between the germline ends. CDR3 nucleotides: TGTGCCAGCAGCGTAGGAGCGAGCAGCACAGATACGCAGTATTTT. This gives the protein CASSVGASSTDTQYF.

The rearrangement joins TRBV24-1 to TRBJ2-5, with a tentative D call TRBD2 (5 bases). Germline V gene sequence: CDR1 KGHDR, CDR2 SFDVKD. The CDR3 totals 14 residues. Trimming removed 5 bases from V and 3 bases from J, with 12 bases in between. This CDR3 is CATSGPDFKETQYF. CDR3 DNA sequence: TGTGCCACCAGTGGGCCGGACTTTAAAGAGACCCAGTACTTC.

A few counts support this clone. The chain couples TRBV5-1 to TRBJ2-1; D remains unclear. The CDR3 sequence is 14 residues long. Trimming left V 5 bases short and J 6 bases short, with 15 bases between. Germline V gene sequence: CDR1 SGHRS, CDR2 YFSETQ. In DNA, the CDR3 is TGCGCCAGCAGTATGGTCCCCCCGGGCAATGAGCAGTTCTTC. Translated: CASSMVPPGNEQFF.

The rearrangement joins TRBV5-4 to TRBJ2-5, with TRBD1 matching 8 bases. CDR1 and CDR2 (germline): SGHNT, YYREEE (reference sequence). The CDR3 has 16 amino acids. V lost 4 bases, J lost 2 bases, and 10 bases stayed unmatched. CDR3: CASSPRPGQVQETQYF. CDR3 in DNA: TGTGCCAGCAGCCCTCGTCCGGGACAGGTACAAGAGACCCAGTACTTC.

V gene TRBV2 combines with J gene TRBJ1-5; D perhaps matches TRBD1 (5 bases). The CDR3 length is 16 residues. Germline CDR1 SNHLY, CDR2 FYNNEI. Trimming shortened V by 2 bases and J by 7 bases, and 18 bases separated the two germline ends. The CDR3 protein is CASSETLGEGLQPQHF. The CDR3, as DNA: TGTGCCAGCAGTGAAACGCTGGGGGAGGGTTTGCAGCCCCAGCATTTT.

CDR3 amino acids: CASSKGTSENNEQFF. CDR3 DNA sequence: TGTGCCAGCAGCAAAGGGACTAGCGAGAACAATGAGCAGTTCTTC. This chain links TRBV2 with TRBJ2-1; 10 positions match TRBD2. Per germline, CDR1 SNHLY and CDR2 FYNNEI. Losses at the gene ends were 6 bases for V and 5 bases for J; bases not matched to a gene: 7. The CDR3 has 15 amino acids.

V and J are TRBV29-1 and TRBJ1-3; the D is unclear. This CDR3 spans 12 amino acids. V lost 4 bases, J lost 0 bases, and 4 bases lay in between. Germline CDR1 reads SQVTM; CDR2 reads ANQGSEA. The CDR3 DNA reads TGCAGCGTTGTGAGCTCTGGAAACACCATATATTTT. As protein: CSVVSSGNTIYF.

J is TRBJ1-5 and V is TRBV3-1 (or the pseudogene TRBV3-2); 7 nucleotides line up with TRBD1. The CDR3 totals 17 residues. The J segment lost 0 bases and the V segment lost 3 bases, leaving 8 bases of the junction unmatched. The germline V gene encodes CDR1 LGHDT and CDR2 YNNKEL (reference sequence). The DNA for the CDR3 is TGTGCCAGCAGCCACCCCGGGACAGTCTATAGCAATCAGCCCCAGCATTTT. It codes for CASSHPGTVYSNQPQHF.

The V call is TRBV28, the J call TRBJ1-6; TRBD1 might be the D (5 bases). The germline V gene has CDR1 MDHEN and CDR2 SYDVKM. The CDR3 sequence is 14 residues long. With 2 bases removed from V and 7 bases from J, the gap between germline ends came to 9 bases. The CDR3 DNA sequence: TGTGCCAGCAGTTTAGTGCGGACAAATTCACCCCTCCACTTT. This codes for CASSLVRTNSPLHF.

The gene calls are TRBV13 and TRBJ2-3; 10 nucleotides match TRBD2. V shed 6 bases and J 3 bases; nucleotides not matched to a gene: 9. The CDR3 extends over 16 amino acids. Per the germline V gene, CDR1 is PRHDT and CDR2 is FYEKMQ (reference sequence). Here the CDR3 DNA reads TGTGCCAGCAGTCTAATCGGACTAGCGGAGACAGATACGCAGTATTTT. Translated, it gives CASSLIGLAETDTQYF.

The chain employs TRBV6-2 or TRBV6-3 and TRBJ2-7, with D possibly TRBD2 on 5 matching bases. The CDR3 runs to 13 residues. V was clipped by 3 bases and J by 0 bases, with 6 bases between them. CDR1 and CDR2 from the germline V gene are MNHEY and SVGEGT. CDR3 sequence: CASSYLASYEQYF. CDR3 bases: TGTGCCAGCAGTTATCTAGCCTCCTACGAGCAGTACTTC.

This chain connects TRBV5-6 to TRBJ2-7, with TRBD1 as a possible D gene (7 bases). CDR1 is SGHDT and CDR2 is YYEEEE in the germline V gene. The CDR3 consists of 13 residues. The V gene lost 4 bases and the J gene lost 2 bases, with 10 bases spanning the gap. CDR3 region: CASSQGGAYEQYF. CDR3 nucleotides: TGTGCCAGCAGCCAGGGGGGCGCCTACGAGCAGTACTTC.

This rearrangement joins TRBV5-3 to TRBJ2-1, with 9 positions matching TRBD2. TRBV5-3 is an ORF for which the function is uncertain. This CDR3 is 15 amino acids long. J lost 2 bases, V lost 3 bases, and 3 bases had no gene match. This chain's CDR3 is CARSSGLAPYNEQFF. The CDR3 DNA is TGTGCCAGAAGCTCCGGACTAGCGCCCTACAATGAGCAGTTCTTC.

This sequence joins TRBV9 and TRBJ1-4; D is ambiguous. The CDR3 runs to 15 residues. From germline, CDR1 is SGDLS and CDR2 YYNGEE. With 0 bases removed from V and 4 bases from J, the gap between germline ends came to 10 bases. CDR3 bases: TGTGCCAGCAGCGTAGACGGCGGTTATAATGAAAAACTGTTTTTT. Residues: CASSVDGGYNEKLFF. Full variable domain (outside the CDR3, taken from reference TRBV9 and TRBJ1-4): DSGVTQTPKHLITATGQRVTLRCSPRSGDLSVYWYQQSLDQGLQFLIQYYNGEERAKGNILERFSAQQFPDLHSELNLSSLELGDSALYFCASSVDGGYNEKLFFGSGTQLSVL.

The rearrangement joins TRBV5-1 to TRBJ2-2, with a possible D match to TRBD2 (6 bases). The germline gives CDR1 SGHRS, CDR2 YFSETQ. Trimming removed 0 bases at V and 6 bases at J, with 12 bases between. The CDR3 spans 15 residues. DNA for the CDR3: TGCGCCAGCAGCTTGGCCGAATGGGGGGCCGGGGAGCTGTTTTTT. Amino acids: CASSLAEWGAGELFF.

This clone has more than one count but fewer than ten. The rearrangement joins TRBV27 to TRBJ1-5; 11 bases map to TRBD1. V was clipped by 8 bases and J by 4 bases; unmatched bases: 4. Germline CDR1 is MNHEY and CDR2 is SMNVEV (reference sequence). This CDR3 contains 14 residues. CDR3 in DNA: TGTGCCAGCGCGGACAGGGGGCCGAATCAGCCCCAGCATTTT. This codes for CASADRGPNQPQHF.

Points on this clone: One end of the junction does not line up with germline, which may come from a read error. This chain joins TRBV9 and TRBJ1-1, with TRBD1 matching 7 bases. CDR1 and CDR2 (germline): SGDLS, YYNGEE. This CDR3 has 13 residues. CDR3 loop: CACSRGQDTEAFF. The CDR3 nucleotides read TGTGCCTGCAGTAGGGGGCAGGACACTGAAGCTTTCTTT.